This TCR beta chain was found in a study of T cell responses to AZD1222 COVID-19 vaccine. TCRdb keeps only in-frame clones here, not all; method: immunoSEQ multiplex PCR. The sample gives around 65,000 clones, 70% to 90% of which show up once; 20% to 25% is in the top ten. CDR1 and CDR2 from the germline V gene are LNHDA and SQIVND (reference sequence). The ends were cut back, 3 bases at V and 0 bases at J, with 9 bases in the middle. This CDR3 comprises 15 residues. The material sequenced was peripheral blood, taken 28 days after the second AZD1222 dose. The V gene is TRBV19, the J gene TRBJ2-1; D uncertain. This TCR was recovered from an adult who received the AZD1222 COVID-19 vaccine. Written as DNA, the CDR3 is TGTGCCAGTAGTATCGGACGGAGCTCCTACAATGAGCAGTTCTTC. Its protein is CASSIGRSSYNEQFF.